This passage covers 15 T cell receptor beta chains from one sample sequenced in a study of cytomegalovirus exposure and HLA in healthy donors. PCR amplification relied on 60 Vbeta primers (plus 13 Jbeta primers). Libraries were prepared by immunoSEQ multiplex PCR; TCRdb keeps only in-frame clonotypes and omits some of them. The sample lists around 130,000 clones, just under 80% occurring once. The sample was PBMCs. The origin of the receptors is a woman aged 40 to 50 in good health and CMV-seronegative.

Concerning this clone: The same CDR3 arises from other DNA sequences in this sample as well. The chain is built from TRBV5-1 and TRBJ1-5; 7 positions agree with TRBD1. The CDR3 runs to 14 residues. The trim removed 4 bases at V and 3 bases at J, leaving 4 bases unmatched. In germline, CDR1 is SGHRS, CDR2 YFSETQ. CDR3 sequence (DNA): TGCGCCAGCAGCCCGGGACAGTCCAATCAGCCCCAGCATTTT. Its protein is CASSPGQSNQPQHF.

Regarding this clone: Distinct nucleotide sequences in the sample also encode this CDR3. V and J are TRBV20-1 and TRBJ2-3, with D perhaps matching TRBD2 (5 bases). The ends were cut back, 5 bases at V and 13 bases at J, with 16 bases in the middle. Germline CDR1 is DFQATT and CDR2 is SNEGSKA (reference sequence). The CDR3 runs to 11 residues. DNA of the CDR3: TGCAGTGCTCTGACTACAAGTATAGAGTATTTT. Translated: CSALTTSIEYF.

The chain combines TRBV28 with TRBJ2-7; possible D gene TRBD1, 6 bases. In germline, CDR1 is MDHEN, CDR2 SYDVKM. CDR3 length equals 13 residues. V dropped 5 bases and J dropped 5 bases, with 13 bases sitting between them. CDR3 DNA: TGTGCCAGCAGTAGGGCAGGGGTCGACGAGCAGTACTTC. As protein: CASSRAGVDEQYF.

The chain employs TRBV5-5 and TRBJ2-3; 7 bases map to TRBD1. The CDR3 has 17 residues. V lost 0 bases and J lost 6; bases outside the gene matches: 13. CDR1 is SGHKS and CDR2 is YYEKEE in the germline V gene (reference sequence). The CDR3 here is CASSLARTGAIMDTQYF. In DNA, the CDR3 is TGTGCCAGCAGCTTGGCCCGGACAGGTGCGATCATGGATACGCAGTATTTT.

CDR3 bases: TGTGCCAGCAGTCCGGACAGGGCCTCCTACGAGCAGTACTTC. Residues: CASSPDRASYEQYF. V and J are TRBV6-6 and TRBJ2-7; TRBD1 matches at 8 bases. The CDR3 consists of 14 residues. Germline CDR1 reads MNHNY; CDR2 reads SVGAGI (reference sequence). With V trimmed by 5 bases and J by 0 bases, 3 bases remained unmatched.

The chain uses TRBV27 and TRBJ1-6; maybe TRBD1 (5 bases). This CDR3 spans 14 amino acids. From germline, CDR1 is MNHEY and CDR2 SMNVEV (reference sequence). Between the trimmed V and J ends, which lost 5 bases and 7 bases, there was a span of 12 bases. CDR3 DNA sequence: TGTGCCAGCAGTGTCGGGACTGCCAATTCACCCCTCCACTTT. Protein sequence: CASSVGTANSPLHF.

CDR3 loop: CASSTPGTGELSYEQYF. The CDR3 DNA follows: TGTGCCAGCAGCACCCCCGGGACAGGGGAACTTTCCTACGAGCAGTACTTC. The chain employs TRBV7-8 and TRBJ2-7; TRBD1 matches 10 bases. The CDR3 consists of 17 residues. Trimming removed 5 bases from V and 1 base from J; junction bases left unmatched: 11. Germline V gene data show CDR1 as SGHVS and CDR2 as FQNEAQ.

This chain uses TRBV30 with TRBJ1-1; D is possibly TRBD1 (6 bases). The ends were cut back, 8 bases at V and 1 base at J, with 14 bases in the middle. CDR3 length equals 13 residues. Per germline, CDR1 GTSNPN and CDR2 SVGIG (reference sequence). CDR3 protein: CAVDLGGNTEAFF. For the CDR3, the DNA is TGTGCCGTAGATTTAGGGGGGAACACTGAAGCTTTCTTT.

The chain joins TRBV30 to TRBJ1-3; D is uncertain. CDR1 and CDR2 (germline): GTSNPN, SVGIG (reference sequence). The V and J ends lost 5 bases and 4 bases respectively, with 9 bases between them. CDR3 size: 12 residues. Here the CDR3 reads CAWLPRGNTIYF. The CDR3 coding sequence is TGTGCCTGGCTCCCCCGGGGAAACACCATATATTTT.

This chain uses TRBV11-3 with TRBJ2-7, with a tentative D call TRBD2 (5 bases). The germline V gene has CDR1 SGHNT and CDR2 YENEEA. Trimming took 5 bases from V and 7 from J, leaving 12 bases between them. CDR3 length: 12 residues. The chain's CDR3 is CASSPNRGEQYF. The DNA of the CDR3 is TGTGCCAGCAGCCCCAACAGAGGGGAGCAGTACTTC. Together with reference TRBV11-3 and TRBJ2-7, the CDR3 gives the full variable domain: EAGVVQSPRYKIIEKKQPVAFWCNPISGHNTLYWYLQNLGQGPELLIRYENEEAVDDSQLPKDRFSAERLKGVDSTLKIQPAELGDSAVYLCASSPNRGEQYFGPGTRLTVT.

J is TRBJ1-1 and V is TRBV6-5; the match to TRBD1 covers 7 bases. Germline CDR1 reads MNHEY; CDR2 reads SVGAGI. The CDR3 consists of 13 residues. V was pared by 6 bases and J by 8 bases, with 9 bases of the junction left unmatched. The CDR3 protein is CASRNPGTAEAFF. In nucleotides, the CDR3 is TGTGCCAGCAGGAACCCCGGGACAGCCGAAGCTTTCTTT.

This clone was picked up one time. The chain carries TRBV7-9 and TRBJ2-7; 11 bases are a match to TRBD2. The J segment lost 4 bases and the V segment lost 4 bases, leaving 9 bases of the junction unmatched. The CDR3 has 16 residues. CDR1 and CDR2 from the germline V gene are SEHNR and FQNEAQ (reference sequence). CDR3 nucleotides: TGTGCCAGCAGCTCCTCAATAGCGGGAGGGAGGTACGAGCAGTACTTC. Protein: CASSSSIAGGRYEQYF.

This clone was seen once. V is TRBV2 and J is TRBJ2-5; D ambiguous. The CDR3 sequence is 15 residues long. Germline lookup yields CDR1 SNHLY and CDR2 FYNNEI. Trimming removed 1 base from V and 0 bases from J, with 9 bases in between. The CDR3 reads CASSEGPRNQETQYF. The CDR3 coding sequence is TGTGCCAGCAGTGAAGGCCCGCGGAACCAAGAGACCCAGTACTTC.

CDR3 in DNA: TGTGCCTGGAGTAGCAGCGCCGGGGAGCTGTTTTTT. Its protein is CAWSSSAGELFF. The chain links TRBV30 to TRBJ2-2; D remains unclear. The germline V and J ends were trimmed by 2 bases and 6 bases, with 7 bases remaining between them. The CDR3 has 12 amino acids. Per germline, CDR1 GTSNPN and CDR2 SVGIG (reference sequence). Together with reference TRBV30 and TRBJ2-2, the CDR3 gives the full variable domain: SQTIHQWPATLVQPVGSPLSLECTVEGTSNPNLYWYRQAAGRGLQLLFYSVGIGQISSEVPQNLSASRPQDRQFILSSKKLLLSDSGFYLCAWSSSAGELFFGEGSRLTVL.

CDR3 coding DNA: TGTGCCTGGAGTGTAGGGACAGGGGAGTTCTTC. This codes for CAWSVGTGEFF. The chain employs TRBV30 and TRBJ2-1; TRBD1 matches 10 bases. Looked up from germline, CDR1 is GTSNPN and CDR2 is SVGIG (reference sequence). The CDR3 is 11 residues long. V dropped 0 bases and J dropped 14; count of bases not matched to a gene: 1.